The present TCR beta chain was sequenced within a study of T-cell reconstitution after alpha-beta-depleted transplantation in children (dated by TCRdb to about 2016). As for the study more broadly: Using TCR repertoire profiling, the study quantitatively followed how T-cell immune reconstitution unfolded in children after TCRalphabeta/CD19-depleted allogeneic hematopoietic cell transplantation.

Reading the label with the study, this specimen's treatment or condition is: allogeneic hematopoietic cell transplantation with graft depleted of TCRalphabeta T cells and CD19 B cells. The children who served as transplant recipients had been given grafts of TCRalphabeta/CD19-depleted allogeneic hematopoietic cells. The study at large found these results: In some patients, the high TCRbeta diversity seen at day 60 was put down to recipient T cells and intrathymic progenitors that had survived conditioning. Over subsequent months, a decline in hyperexpanded clone frequencies was noted, and after one year, T-cell counts and TCRbeta diversity were mostly ascribed to newly produced T cells. Apparently early alphabetaT-cell count recovery about two months after transplant reportedly relied on only several hundred rapidly expanded clones derived from non-depleted graft cells.

A remark on this clonotype: Its antigen is not yet known. Per-base qualities were not stored, and no clone one base away is much larger.

The library was obtained by PCR. This sample was sequenced with an Illumina HiSeq 2500. TCR library preparation used molecular barcoding, with unique molecular identifiers applied to normalize quantification of the TCRbeta repertoire. TCRdb applied fastp at Q25 and MiXCR to the public reads, then kept only in-frame beta chains. When rows share a CDR3 protein, they turn into one entry using the most common DNA and genes. Recorded for this sample are fewer than 550,000 distinct CDR3 sequences; roughly 15% of them occurred a single time. 25% to 35% of the sample is taken by the ten largest. Specimen: PBMCs, mostly from graft donor cells, collected 360 days after TCRalphabeta/CD19-depleted stem cell transplant. This TCR came from a boy in the first two years of life who had a stem cell transplant for Wiskott-Aldrich syndrome, so the T cells may come from the graft donor.

The CDR3 reads CASQKITGGFYEQYF. The bases read TGTGCCAGCCAAAAGATCACAGGGGGCTTTTACGAGCAGTACTTC. The chain is made from TRBV2 and TRBJ2-7; a stretch of 9 junction bases matches TRBD1. Spanning cysteine to phenylalanine, the CDR3 consists of 15 amino acids. Only the CDR3 part of the read is kept: 45 bases, read in frame from the first base. The germline V gene yields SNHLY for CDR1 and FYNNEI for CDR2. V is trimmed back by 8 bases and J by 4 bases, and the junction contains 12 bases that no gene match accounts for.